This paragraph covers one T cell receptor (beta chain) sequence. Its antigen is unknown. It was with 60 Vbeta and 13 Jbeta primers that the PCR ran. Data came from immunoSEQ multiplex PCR; TCRdb stores just in-frame clones and leaves some out. The sample records tens of thousands of clones, roughly 80% being singletons. This entry belongs to a study of cytomegalovirus exposure and HLA in healthy donors. Though probably carrying unrecorded immune exposures, donors were nominally healthy at sampling. This CDR3 comprises 17 residues. Germline lookup yields CDR1 SGHRS and CDR2 YFSETQ. Germline trimming cut 0 bases from V and 2 bases from J; bases unmatched to any gene: 6. Whole-study results and caveats: Per published reports, the classifier diagnosed cytomegalovirus status with high specificity and sensitivity. Highest at DRB1 and lowest at HLA-C, TCR association rates differed among HLA loci in a later analysis. Altogether, some 170 TCR beta chains were recorded as cytomegalovirus-associated.

The TCR comes from a man in his forties in good health and CMV-seronegative. The V call is TRBV5-1, the J call TRBJ1-5; TRBD1 agrees at 9 bases. Sequenced material: PBMCs. DNA of the CDR3: TGCGCCAGCAGCTTGGATGGACAGGGGCGAGGCAATCAGCCCCAGCATTTT. The encoded protein is CASSLDGQGRGNQPQHF.